The 18 T cell receptor beta chains below were found in one sample sequenced in a study of metastatic and nonmetastatic thyroid tumors. MiXCR re-clonotyped the PCR reads for TCRdb. The table includes about 25,000 clones, over 20% detected once. Nobody among the patients had been given any treatment before thyroid surgery. Specimen: blood. Source of these receptors: a female donor with papillary thyroid cancer or a benign thyroid nodule (not recorded which). Some clones in this sample may be carry-over from other donors' samples.

By share of the sample, this clone is medium-sized. The rearrangement links TRBV6-1 to TRBJ2-1; D possibly corresponds to TRBD1 (5 bases). The V gene's germline CDR1 is MNHNS and CDR2 SASEGT. The length of the CDR3 is 16 residues. V was pared by 6 bases and J by 0 bases, with 15 bases between. CDR3 sequence reads: CASSIRVTSSYNEQFF. The CDR3 coding sequence is TGTGCCAGCAGCATCAGGGTGACCAGCTCCTACAATGAGCAGTTCTTC.

In this sample, this clone turned up many times. One end of the junction is discordant with germline, which a read error may explain. V usage is TRBV7-2 and J usage is TRBJ2-7; possibly TRBD1 for D (6 bases). The CDR3 has 12 amino acids. Per germline, CDR1 SGHTA and CDR2 FQGNSA. Written as DNA, the CDR3 is TGTGCCAGCAGCTTATTACGGACAGCCTTTTCCTTC. It translates to CASSLLRTAFSF.

To note about this clone: One end of the junction does not line up with germline, which may come from a read error. The chain links TRBV4-3 to TRBJ1-6; D is undetermined. Germline CDR1 and CDR2: LGHNA and YSLEER. The CDR3 is 14 amino acids. CDR3 coding DNA: TGCGCCAGCAGCCAACTAACAGCCCATTCCCCCCTCCACTTT. This gives the protein CASSQLTAHSPLHF.

This clone is classed as medium-sized. The CDR3 here is CASSFRQADYHEQYF. The CDR3 nucleotides read TGTGCCAGCAGTTTTCGACAGGCAGACTACCACGAGCAGTACTTC. The chain has TRBV6-9 and TRBJ2-7; D is perhaps TRBD1 (6 bases). Between the trimmed V and J ends, which lost 4 bases and 5 bases, there was a span of 18 bases. Germline V lookup: CDR1 MNHGY, CDR2 SVAAGI. The CDR3 covers 15 residues.

This clone was seen at least ten times. V gene TRBV19 combines with J gene TRBJ1-5; D perhaps matches TRBD1 (5 bases). V was clipped by 3 bases and J by 2 bases, with 14 bases between them. The length of the CDR3 is 16 residues. Germline V gene lookup returns CDR1 LNHDA and CDR2 SQIVND (reference sequence). For the CDR3, the DNA is TGTGCCAGTAGTATCCCAACTGGGGGTGGCAATCAGCCCCAGCATTTT. Protein product: CASSIPTGGGNQPQHF.

This clone was picked up many times. The chain recombines TRBV14 with TRBJ2-1; no clear D gene. In germline, CDR1 is SGHDN, CDR2 FVKESK. The V gene lost 2 bases and the J gene lost 4 bases, with 12 bases spanning the gap. This CDR3 has 15 residues. The CDR3 region is CASSQRAQLYNEQFF. In DNA, the CDR3 is TGTGCCAGCAGCCAACGGGCCCAGTTATACAATGAGCAGTTCTTC.

V is TRBV28 and J is TRBJ1-6; tentative D call: TRBD1 (6 bases). V was trimmed by 5 bases and J by 5 bases, leaving 16 bases between them. Germline V lookup: CDR1 MDHEN, CDR2 SYDVKM. This CDR3 contains 16 residues. This CDR3 is CASSPVYRTDNSPLHF. The CDR3 bases are TGTGCCAGCAGTCCCGTGTACCGGACAGATAATTCACCCCTCCACTTT.

The V gene is TRBV9, the J gene TRBJ1-2; D not resolved. Per germline, CDR1 SGDLS and CDR2 YYNGEE. CDR3 length equals 15 residues. The V end lost 0 bases, the J end lost 5 bases, and 14 bases lay between the germline ends. For the CDR3, the DNA is TGTGCCAGCAGCGTAGAGGCCAGCATCCCGTATGGCTACACCTTC. Its translation: CASSVEASIPYGYTF.

This clone occurred many times. V and J are TRBV2 and TRBJ2-2; D might be TRBD2 (6 bases). Germline assignment: CDR1 SNHLY and CDR2 FYNNEI. Trimming shortened V by 5 bases and J by 5 bases, and 15 bases separated the two germline ends. This CDR3 is 15 amino acids long. CDR3 sequence: CASSLGGMGTGELFF. For the CDR3, the DNA is TGTGCCAGCAGTTTGGGGGGAATGGGAACCGGGGAGCTGTTTTTT.

V is TRBV6-1 and J is TRBJ2-2; 8 bases are shared with TRBD2. Germline CDR1 is MNHNS and CDR2 is SASEGT. The CDR3 length is 15 residues. V trimming: 3 bases; J trimming: 8 bases; junction bases outside the gene matches: 8. The CDR3 DNA reads as TGTGCCAGCAGTGATATCGGGGGGGCAGCAGGGGAGCTGTTTTTT. This gives the protein CASSDIGGAAGELFF.

This clone was detected many times. The chain carries TRBV10-3 and TRBJ1-2, with TRBD1 matching over 10 bases. With 3 bases clipped from V and 6 bases from J, the junction kept 7 bases outside the gene matches. CDR1 is ENHRY, CDR2 SYGVKD, per germline. The CDR3 runs to 15 residues. The CDR3 loop reads CAISESSDRGDGYTF. DNA of the CDR3: TGTGCCATCAGTGAAAGCTCGGACAGGGGGGATGGCTACACCTTC.

About this clone itself: The CDR3 does not close with the conserved phenylalanine or tryptophan, likely indicating a read error. The chain combines TRBV2 with TRBJ1-1, with D perhaps matching TRBD1 (6 bases). The ends were cut back, 6 bases at V and 0 bases at J, with 11 bases in the middle. The CDR3 has 14 residues. Germline V gene data show CDR1 as SNHLY and CDR2 as FYNNEI. For the CDR3, the DNA is TGTGCCAGCAGGGGACATAGCATGAACACTGAAGCTTTCCTT. Its translation: CASRGHSMNTEAFL.

The chain uses TRBV5-1 and TRBJ2-2, with D possibly being TRBD1 (6 bases). The V end was cut by 0 bases, the J end by 5 bases, with 11 bases between. The CDR3 loop spans 15 amino acids. Germline V gene sequence: CDR1 SGHRS, CDR2 YFSETQ. The CDR3 nucleotides read TGCGCCAGCAGCTTGGCGCCAGGGGCGACCGGGGAGCTGTTTTTT. Translation gives CASSLAPGATGELFF.

This clone has only a few counts. This chain joins TRBV20-1 and TRBJ2-7; a weak D match, TRBD2 (7 bases). Germline V gene lookup returns CDR1 DFQATT and CDR2 SNEGSKA (reference sequence). The CDR3 is made up of 15 amino acids. The V and J ends lost 3 bases and 4 bases respectively, with 19 bases between them. DNA for the CDR3: TGCAGTGCTAGTCTAGCGGCAGGGGCAGGATACGAGCAGTACTTC. Translated, it gives CSASLAAGAGYEQYF.

This clone was counted at least ten times. The rearrangement joins TRBV9 to TRBJ2-3; possibly TRBD2 for D (5 bases). The CDR3 loop spans 13 amino acids. The V gene lost 0 bases and the J gene lost 3 bases, with 5 bases spanning the gap. CDR1 and CDR2 (germline): SGDLS, YYNGEE. CDR3 residues: CASSVGRTDTQYF. Here the CDR3 DNA reads TGTGCCAGCAGCGTAGGGAGGACAGATACGCAGTATTTT. The variable domain in full, with the rest retrieved from reference TRBV9 and TRBJ2-3, is DSGVTQTPKHLITATGQRVTLRCSPRSGDLSVYWYQQSLDQGLQFLIQYYNGEERAKGNILERFSAQQFPDLHSELNLSSLELGDSALYFCASSVGRTDTQYFGPGTRLTVL.

This clone was seen at least ten times. The chain links TRBV28 to TRBJ2-7, with D possibly matching TRBD2 (6 bases). V lost 6 bases and J 4 bases, leaving 25 bases between the germline ends. The CDR3 consists of 17 residues. Germline lookup yields CDR1 MDHEN and CDR2 SYDVKM. DNA for the CDR3: TGTGCCAGCAGCACTTCCTCCGGGACTGCCCGCGGGTACGAGCAGTACTTC. The encoded protein is CASSTSSGTARGYEQYF.

This clone appeared many times. This chain links TRBV19 with TRBJ1-6; 9 nucleotides align to TRBD1. The junction had 4 bases not matched to a gene; V was cut back by 9 bases and J by 1 base. Per the germline V gene, CDR1 is LNHDA and CDR2 is SQIVND (reference sequence). CDR3 size: 15 residues. CDR3 sequence reads: CASTGGQSYNSPLHF. The CDR3 coding sequence is TGTGCCAGCACAGGGGGCCAATCCTATAATTCACCCCTCCACTTT.

The sample holds many counts of this clone. This rearrangement joins TRBV28 to TRBJ1-4, with D uncertain. V shed 6 bases and J shed 4 bases, with 15 bases lying between them. Germline CDR1 and CDR2: MDHEN and SYDVKM. The CDR3 spans 15 residues. In nucleotides, the CDR3 is TGTGCCAGCAGCCCGCTCCAGTCGGTTAATGAAAAACTGTTTTTT. Residues: CASSPLQSVNEKLFF.